Listed below are T cell receptor beta chains from one sample, sequenced in a study of blood T cell repertoires in COVID-19. Sequencing was performed with immunoSEQ multiplex PCR; in TCRdb, only in-frame clones are kept and a portion is missing. The sample carries approximately 260,000 clones, roughly 82% recorded once. Sequenced: peripheral blood. Receptor source: an elderly woman with active or convalescent COVID-19. Both conserved end residues are part of each CDR3. The order of the fields is CDR3 length, clone size, V gene, CDR3 protein. Clone size, where shown, is once, few, many, or a class for clones that have expanded.

cdr3_length: 14
clone_size: .
v_call: TRBV19
cdr3_aa: CASSFPGSNQPQHF

cdr3_length: 15
clone_size: .
v_call: TRBV7-2
cdr3_aa: CASSLVAGGTNEQFF

cdr3_length: 16
clone_size: .
v_call: TRBV11-2
cdr3_aa: CASSLVRLAGEETQYF

cdr3_length: 14
clone_size: .
v_call: TRBV5-1
cdr3_aa: CASRPGQEFEKLFF

cdr3_length: 15
clone_size: .
v_call: TRBV7-6
cdr3_aa: CASSPLAGVTYEQYF

cdr3_length: 14
clone_size: .
v_call: TRBV3-1/TRBV3-2
cdr3_aa: CASSPSGPTDTQYF

cdr3_length: 14
clone_size: .
v_call: TRBV5-1
cdr3_aa: CASSLGGRQETQYF

cdr3_length: 14
clone_size: .
v_call: TRBV6-6
cdr3_aa: CASSPGQGVYGYTF

cdr3_length: 15
clone_size: few
v_call: TRBV19
cdr3_aa: CASSSPSGSADTQYF

cdr3_length: 15
clone_size: .
v_call: TRBV7-9
cdr3_aa: CASSPMGGSYNEQFF

cdr3_length: 13
clone_size: once
v_call: TRBV3-1/TRBV3-2
cdr3_aa: CASSQLEDTEAFF

cdr3_length: 10
clone_size: .
v_call: TRBV7-9
cdr3_aa: CATMGLGDTF

cdr3_length: 13
clone_size: once
v_call: TRBV20-1
cdr3_aa: CSASPGEGTEAFF

cdr3_length: 11
clone_size: few
v_call: TRBV27
cdr3_aa: CASSSTYEQYF

cdr3_length: 14
clone_size: .
v_call: TRBV28
cdr3_aa: CASSLLGGNTEAFF

cdr3_length: 15
clone_size: .
v_call: TRBV9
cdr3_aa: CASSWGGGATDTQYF

cdr3_length: 13
clone_size: .
v_call: TRBV30
cdr3_aa: CAWSGQKNQPQHF

cdr3_length: 14
clone_size: .
v_call: TRBV28
cdr3_aa: CASSPTGSDYGYTF

cdr3_length: 15
clone_size: .
v_call: TRBV11-2
cdr3_aa: CASSLDEGLAGEQFF

cdr3_length: 15
clone_size: .
v_call: TRBV6-1
cdr3_aa: CASSERQGFTYEQYF

cdr3_length: 14
clone_size: once
v_call: TRBV28
cdr3_aa: CASSLRQVSTEAFF

cdr3_length: 15
clone_size: .
v_call: TRBV19
cdr3_aa: CASSHLSGSRREQYF

cdr3_length: 15
clone_size: .
v_call: TRBV7-9
cdr3_aa: CASSLGPVSNQPQHF

cdr3_length: 15
clone_size: once
v_call: TRBV10-3
cdr3_aa: CAIRSDSSYNSPLHF

cdr3_length: 16
clone_size: .
v_call: TRBV10-1
cdr3_aa: CASSEKRGDRVSEAFF

cdr3_length: 14
clone_size: .
v_call: TRBV19
cdr3_aa: CASSPTATNEKLFF

cdr3_length: 13
clone_size: few
v_call: TRBV6-6
cdr3_aa: CASSPTVWGELFF

cdr3_length: 17
clone_size: .
v_call: TRBV27
cdr3_aa: CASSPRHGGGGTYGYTF

cdr3_length: 14
clone_size: .
v_call: TRBV6-6
cdr3_aa: CASNTITGVQPQHF

cdr3_length: 16
clone_size: .
v_call: TRBV28
cdr3_aa: CASRTASGGARYEQYF

cdr3_length: 14
clone_size: .
v_call: TRBV28
cdr3_aa: CASSYRDLEQPQHF